The following is a TCR beta chain sequence with its context. No antigen is known for it. This sample is part of a study of identical twins. General study points: Within cord blood, abundant beta clonotypes carried fewer insertions, but memory repertoires showed no such trend.

This CDR3 is 14 amino acids long. J gave up 6 bases and V 5 bases, and 8 bases lay outside the gene matches. Germline CDR1 reads SNHLY; CDR2 reads FYNNEI. TCRdb ran MiXCR on the 5' RACE reads and lists one entry per CDR3 protein. The data show around 300,000 distinct CDR3 sequences, 8% to 9% seen once. These sequences were also reported in another study, on yellow fever vaccine responses in identical twins.

V usage is TRBV2 and J usage is TRBJ2-7; 9 nucleotides agree with TRBD2. Sequencing input: memory (CD45RO+) T cells sorted from blood. The clonotype was recovered from a woman younger than 30 in good health. The CDR3 coding sequence is TGTGCCAGCAGTAGGACTAGCGTTCCTTCCGAGCAGTACTTC. Its translation is CASSRTSVPSEQYF.